This TCR beta chain was recovered during a study of blood T cell repertoires in COVID-19. Across the whole study: The origin of the acute and convalescent COVID-19 samples was the United States, Italy and Spain. PBMCs, B-cell-depleted T cells, or T cells provided the cDNA or gDNA that made up the material.

How the authors handled the data: For nucleated cells, counts were estimated from reference gene primer amplification. Method: immunoSEQ multiplex PCR; TCRdb's copy keeps in-frame clones and lacks some. D and trimming were read from the DNA, whereas the V and J calls and clone size are those reported in that table. The table shows a few hundred thousand clones, with almost 90% occurring only once. The CDR3 loop spans 15 amino acids. V lost 0 bases and J lost 4; bases outside the gene matches: 2. CDR1 is SGDLS and CDR2 is YYNGEE in the germline V gene. The source material was peripheral blood. The chain combines TRBV9 with TRBJ1-1; the match to TRBD1 covers 11 bases. The receptor comes from an elderly man with acute or convalescent COVID-19. DNA for the CDR3: TGTGCCAGCAGCGTAGGTGGGACAGGGGGCACTGAAGCTTTCTTT. The encoded protein is CASSVGGTGGTEAFF.